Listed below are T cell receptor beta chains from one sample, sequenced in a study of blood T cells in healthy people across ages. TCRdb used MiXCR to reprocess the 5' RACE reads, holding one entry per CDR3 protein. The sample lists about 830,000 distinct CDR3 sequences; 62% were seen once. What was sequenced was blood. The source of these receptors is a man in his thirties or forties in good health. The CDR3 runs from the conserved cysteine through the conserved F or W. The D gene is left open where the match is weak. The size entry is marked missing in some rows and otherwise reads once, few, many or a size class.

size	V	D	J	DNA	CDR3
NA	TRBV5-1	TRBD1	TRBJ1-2	TGCGCCAGCAGCCCCACAGGTGCCGGACAGGGAGGGTATGGCTACACCTTC	CASSPTGAGQGGYGYTF
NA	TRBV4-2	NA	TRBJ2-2	TGTGCCAGCAGCCACAGTGGGGGGGCTGTCACCGGGGAGCTGTTTTTT	CASSHSGGAVTGELFF
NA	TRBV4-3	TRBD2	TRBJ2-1	TGCGCCAGCAGCCAGGGTAGCGGGGGAGTGTATGAGCAGTTCTTC	CASSQGSGGVYEQFF
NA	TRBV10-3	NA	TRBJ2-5	TGTGCCACCAGAGGGGTCCTGGGGGAGACCCAGTACTTC	CATRGVLGETQYF
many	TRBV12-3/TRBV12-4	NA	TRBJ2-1	TGTGCCAGCAGACCCGCTAGCGTTAATGAGCAGTTCTTC	CASRPASVNEQFF
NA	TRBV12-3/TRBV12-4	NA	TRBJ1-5	TGTGCCAGCCGCCTTGAGGACAATCAGCCCCAGCATTTT	CASRLEDNQPQHF
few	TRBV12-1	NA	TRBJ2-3	TGTGCCAGCAGACCTGATCATAGCGGGGCACCCACAGATACGCAGTATTTT	CASRPDHSGAPTDTQYF
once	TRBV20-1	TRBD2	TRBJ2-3	TGCAGTGCTGAGCGGGGGGCCGCAGATACGCAGTATTTT	CSAERGAADTQYF
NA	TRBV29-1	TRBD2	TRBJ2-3	TGCAGCGCCCGGCCAGGGTACGGGACTAGGGTCACAGATACGCAGTATTTT	CSARPGYGTRVTDTQYF
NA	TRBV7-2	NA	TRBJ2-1	TGTGCCAGCAGCTACTCGGGACCCCAGTTCTTC	CASSYSGPQFF
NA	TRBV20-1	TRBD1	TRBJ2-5	TGCAGTGCTCCCCGACAGGGGGGCTACCAGCAGTACTTC	CSAPRQGGYQQYF
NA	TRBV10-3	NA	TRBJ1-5	TGTGCCATCAGTGAGACACCTAGCAATCAGCCCCAGCATTTT	CAISETPSNQPQHF
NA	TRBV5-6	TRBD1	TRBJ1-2	TGTGCCAGCAGCGGGGACAGAGGCTATGGCTACACCTTC	CASSGDRGYGYTF
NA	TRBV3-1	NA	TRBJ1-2	TGTGCCAGCAGCCAAGGGGTCAGGGGAAACTATGGCTACACCTTC	CASSQGVRGNYGYTF
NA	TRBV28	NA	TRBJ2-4	TGTGCCAGCAGCCCCCAGGGGCTTGGCAAAAACATTCAGTACTTC	CASSPQGLGKNIQYF
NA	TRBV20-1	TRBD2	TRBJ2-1	TGCAGTGCAGAGGGAGGGACTAGTTACAATGAGCAGTTCTTC	CSAEGGTSYNEQFF
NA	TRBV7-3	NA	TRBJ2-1	TGTGCCAGCAGCTTTAATGGCGGGGTTAATGAGCAGTTCTTC	CASSFNGGVNEQFF
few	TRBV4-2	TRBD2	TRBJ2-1	TGTGCCAGCAGCCAAGATGAGGTAGCGGGGGGACATAAAACCTACAATGAGCAGTTCTTC	CASSQDEVAGGHKTYNEQFF
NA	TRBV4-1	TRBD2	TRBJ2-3	TGCGCCAGCAGCCAAGAAGGCGGGGGAGGAACAGATACGCAGTATTTT	CASSQEGGGGTDTQYF
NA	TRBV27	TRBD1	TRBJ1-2	TGTGCCAGCAGAACCCTCTTCCCCGGACAGGGGGGCTTCGGTGGCTACACCTTC	CASRTLFPGQGGFGGYTF
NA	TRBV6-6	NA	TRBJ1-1	TGTGCCAGCAGTTACTCCTGGAATACTGAAGCTTTCTTT	CASSYSWNTEAFF
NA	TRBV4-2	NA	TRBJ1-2	TGTGCCAGCAGACCCGACGGAGTCTATGGCTACACCTTC	CASRPDGVYGYTF
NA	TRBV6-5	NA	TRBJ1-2	TGTGCCAGCAGTTACGGATGGGGGGTCGACTATGGCTACACCTTC	CASSYGWGVDYGYTF
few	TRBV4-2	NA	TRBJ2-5	TGTGCCAGCAGCCAAGGTGGGGAGCCCTTCCAAGAGACCCAGTACTTC	CASSQGGEPFQETQYF
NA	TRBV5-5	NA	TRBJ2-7	TGTGCCAGCAGCGGGAGTGACGGGACCTCCTACGAGCAGTACTTC	CASSGSDGTSYEQYF
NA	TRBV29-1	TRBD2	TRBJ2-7	TGCAGCGCCGGCGGGGGATACGAGCAGTACTTC	CSAGGGYEQYF
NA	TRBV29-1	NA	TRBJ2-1	TGCAGCGTTGAATCCGGGGCCTCCTACAATGAGCAGTTCTTC	CSVESGASYNEQFF
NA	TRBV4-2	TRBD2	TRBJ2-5	TGTGCCAGCAGCCAAGAAACCGGACTAGCGGGGCCTGAGACCCAGTACTTC	CASSQETGLAGPETQYF
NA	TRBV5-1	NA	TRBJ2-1	TGCGCCAGCAGCTTGTTGCAGGTGTACAATGAGCAGTTCTTC	CASSLLQVYNEQFF